Following are 2 T cell receptor beta chains from one sample sequenced in a study of cytomegalovirus exposure and HLA in healthy donors. The study ran its PCR with 60 Vbeta and 13 Jbeta primers. Produced via immunoSEQ multiplex PCR; TCRdb's table is partial and in-frame only. The repertoire includes 100,000 to 150,000 clones, more than 60% of them detected once, and roughly 1.5% sits in the top ten. Sequenced: PBMCs. The receptors stem from a woman younger than 30 in good health and CMV-seronegative.

The V call is TRBV18, the J call TRBJ1-2; 7 bases map to TRBD1. The J segment lost 5 bases and the V segment lost 3 bases, leaving 12 bases of the junction unmatched. The CDR3 spans 16 residues. Germline V gives CDR1 KGHSH, CDR2 LQKENI. The DNA of the CDR3 is TGTGCCAGCTCACCCACAGAGGGGGCTGTCGGGTATGGCTACACCTTC. It yields the protein CASSPTEGAVGYGYTF.

This clone was picked up one time. J is TRBJ1-3 and V is TRBV4-2, with 9 nucleotides matching TRBD1. The CDR3 runs to 15 residues. V was clipped by 3 bases and J by 4 bases; unmatched bases: 4. Germline V gene lookup returns CDR1 LGHNA and CDR2 YNFKEQ. CDR3 in DNA: TGTGCCAGCAGCCAGGGGACAGGGAGCGGAAACACCATATATTTT. Its protein is CASSQGTGSGNTIYF.